The rows below give T cell receptor beta chains drawn from one sample of a study of memory CD4+ T cells and cytomegalovirus serostatus. TCRdb's copy holds only in-frame clones and misses some; the assay was immunoSEQ multiplex PCR. The sample has about 60,000 clones, roughly four fifths seen once. Sequencing was done on a sample of memory CD4+ T cells from blood. All receptors derive from an adult in good health and CMV-seronegative. The CDR3 runs from the conserved cysteine through the conserved F or W. D genes are given only for firm matches. Size tells how often a clone was seen (once, few, many) or the class of an expanded clone, and some rows leave it out.

D	size	V	J	length	DNA	CDR3
-	few	TRBV28	TRBJ1-2	13	TGTGCCAGCAGCTCGTCGCCAGGCTATGGCTACACCTTC	CASSSSPGYGYTF
-	-	TRBV6-1	TRBJ1-1	13	TGTGCCAGCAGTGAAAATATGAACACTGAAGCTTTCTTT	CASSENMNTEAFF
-	-	TRBV7-3	TRBJ2-2	19	TGTGCCAGCAGCTTAACGGGGAGACTGGTACGGACCGGGGCCGGGGAGCTGTTTTTT	CASSLTGRLVRTGAGELFF
-	-	TRBV2	TRBJ2-1	14	TGTGCCAGCAGGTGGGGCGGTTGGAACAATGAGCAGTTCTTC	CASRWGGWNNEQFF
-	-	TRBV10-1	TRBJ2-3	12	TGCGCCAGCAGTGCTAGCACAGATACGCAGTATTTT	CASSASTDTQYF
-	-	TRBV20-1	TRBJ1-1	11	TGCAGTGCCAATATGAACACTGAAGCTTTCTTT	CSANMNTEAFF
-	-	TRBV28	TRBJ1-2	16	TGTGCCAGCAGTTCCCCGACACGACCTTCTAGCTATGGCTACACCTTC	CASSSPTRPSSYGYTF
TRBD2	-	TRBV18	TRBJ2-7	16	TGTGCCAGCTCACCCCCGGCAGGACTAGCAGCCTACGAGCAGTACTTC	CASSPPAGLAAYEQYF
TRBD2	-	TRBV18	TRBJ2-3	14	TGTGCCAGCTCACCGGCTAGCGGGACAGATACGCAGTATTTT	CASSPASGTDTQYF
TRBD1	-	TRBV10-3	TRBJ1-1	16	TGTGCCATCAGTGGCAGACGGACAGGGGAGAACACTGAAGCTTTCTTT	CAISGRRTGENTEAFF
TRBD1	few	TRBV25-1	TRBJ2-3	17	TGTGCCAGCAGTGACGTACGGGACAGCCAAAGCACAGATACGCAGTATTTT	CASSDVRDSQSTDTQYF
-	-	TRBV11-3	TRBJ2-5	13	TGTGCCAGCAGCTTAAGTCCCGAACAGACCCAGTACTTC	CASSLSPEQTQYF
TRBD1	-	TRBV6-1	TRBJ1-1	15	TGTGCCAGCAAGGGGACAGGGGATAGGAACACTGAAGCTTTCTTT	CASKGTGDRNTEAFF
TRBD1	-	TRBV18	TRBJ1-5	13	TGTGCCAGCTCTGGGACAGGGGGGCAGCCCCAGCATTTT	CASSGTGGQPQHF
-	-	TRBV5-6	TRBJ2-1	11	TGTGCCAGCAGCTTGGTACGGGAGCAGTTCTTC	CASSLVREQFF
TRBD2	few	TRBV27	TRBJ2-7	16	TGTGCCAGCAGTTTATTCGGGACTAGCTTTCTCTACGAGCAGTACTTC	CASSLFGTSFLYEQYF
-	-	TRBV7-2	TRBJ1-2	13	TGTGCCAGCAGTCCTCAGGGAAACTATGGCTACACCTTC	CASSPQGNYGYTF
TRBD1	once	TRBV5-1	TRBJ2-5	14	TGCGCCAGCAGTTGGGGGACAGATGAAGAGACCCAGTACTTC	CASSWGTDEETQYF
-	-	TRBV2	TRBJ2-3	12	TGTGCCAGCAGTGATGACACAGATACGCAGTATTTT	CASSDDTDTQYF
-	many	TRBV28	TRBJ2-2	15	TGTGCCAGCAGTTTTGGTCGCTCACACACCGGGGAGCTGTTTTTT	CASSFGRSHTGELFF
TRBD1	-	TRBV19	TRBJ1-1	14	TGTGCCAGTAGACAGGGGATCGGGGACACTGAAGCTTTCTTT	CASRQGIGDTEAFF
TRBD2	-	TRBV19	TRBJ2-3	16	TGTGCCAGTAGTATAGATGCGGGAGGGCCACCAGCTACGCAGTATTTT	CASSIDAGGPPATQYF
-	-	TRBV9	TRBJ1-5	16	TGTGCCAGCAGCGTAGGGGACGGCTATAGCAATCAGCCCCAGCATTTT	CASSVGDGYSNQPQHF
-	-	TRBV5-5	TRBJ1-2	17	TGTGCCAGCAGTCACTCTAGGTCCCTGGCAGGGTCCTATGGCTACACCTTC	CASSHSRSLAGSYGYTF
-	-	TRBV2	TRBJ2-2	12	TGTGCCAGCACTGGGGATCGCGGGGAGCTGTTTTTT	CASTGDRGELFF
-	-	TRBV5-1	TRBJ1-2	11	TGCGCCAGCAGCCCAGGGGATGGCTACACCTTC	CASSPGDGYTF
-	once	TRBV18	TRBJ2-2	16	TGTGCCAGCTCTCGAGGGGCTGGGGTTAACACCGGGGAGCTGTTTTTT	CASSRGAGVNTGELFF
TRBD1	-	TRBV4-3	TRBJ2-2	16	TGCGCCAGCAGCCAGATATTGGACAGGGGAACCGGGGAGCTGTTTTTT	CASSQILDRGTGELFF
TRBD1	-	TRBV28	TRBJ1-1	13	TGTGCCAGCAGTGTACAGGGGGCTGGGGAAGCTTTCTTT	CASSVQGAGEAFF
TRBD1	-	TRBV7-8	TRBJ2-7	15	TGTGCCAGCAGCTCTCCGGGACAGAGCTCCTACGAGCAGTACTTC	CASSSPGQSSYEQYF
TRBD2	-	TRBV29-1	TRBJ2-1	15	TGCAGCGGGGTAGCGGGAAGGGGCTCCTACAATGAGCAGTTCTTC	CSGVAGRGSYNEQFF
-	-	TRBV27	TRBJ1-1	17	TGTGCCAGCAGTTTAAGTCTTCGACAGGCCCTGAACACTGAAGCTTTCTTT	CASSLSLRQALNTEAFF
TRBD1	-	TRBV11-1	TRBJ1-3	13	TGTGCCAGCAGCCGGGACAGTCAACACGCCATATATTTT	CASSRDSQHAIYF
-	-	TRBV18	TRBJ1-1	13	TGTGCCAGCTCGACACGTGAAAGGACTGAAGCTTTCTTT	CASSTRERTEAFF
TRBD1	-	TRBV10-3	TRBJ2-7	11	TGTGCCACCAGGGACGCCGGGACAGGGCGATTC	CATRDAGTGRF
-	-	TRBV5-6	TRBJ1-1	15	TGTGCCAGCAGCTTGGCTCCCTGGGGGCACACTGAAGCTTTCTTT	CASSLAPWGHTEAFF
-	-	TRBV28	TRBJ2-1	12	TGTGCCAGCCGCGAACTCGTGAATGAGCAGTTCTTC	CASRELVNEQFF
-	-	TRBV2	TRBJ1-5	12	TGTGCCAGCAGTGATCCCGATCAGCCCCAGCATTTT	CASSDPDQPQHF
-	-	TRBV5-1	TRBJ2-2	15	TGCGCCAGCAGCTTGGGCAGGGCGGCGGCCGGGGAGCTGTTTTTT	CASSLGRAAAGELFF
-	-	TRBV27	TRBJ2-7	12	TGTGCCAGCAGGGACAGCTCCTACGAGCAGTACTTC	CASRDSSYEQYF
-	-	TRBV6-4	TRBJ1-2	15	TGTGCCAGCAGTGACTCGATCGGGGGCGGTCGTGGCTACACCTTC	CASSDSIGGGRGYTF
TRBD1	-	TRBV7-9	TRBJ1-4	16	TGTGCCAGCAGCTCTCCTAAACAGGGGAGAGGGGAAAAACTGTTTTTT	CASSSPKQGRGEKLFF
-	-	TRBV2	TRBJ2-1	14	TGTGCCAGCAGTGAAGGGATAGGGGTGGGTGAGCAGTTCTTC	CASSEGIGVGEQFF